The TCR beta chain under discussion was sequenced for a study of T cell responses to AZD1222 COVID-19 vaccine. Study outcomes and limitations: Only a handful of AZD1222 recipients, roughly six in all, had baseline seropositivity.

CDR3 length: 16 residues. The germline gives CDR1 MNHEY, CDR2 SVGEGT. Trimming shortened V by 5 bases and J by 4 bases, and 18 bases separated the two germline ends. Sequenced by immunoSEQ multiplex PCR; TCRdb stores in-frame clones only, minus some. Seen here are over 100,000 clones, about nine tenths observed once, and the top ten hold around 22%. As concerns this clone: The antigen remains undetermined.

The source of this sequence is an adult in good health. The chain is built from TRBV6-2 or TRBV6-3 and TRBJ1-5, with D hard to call. This material consisted of peripheral blood, taken on day 0 of AZD1222 vaccination. Here the CDR3 DNA reads TGTGCCAGCAGTCCCCAGCCCTGGGGTCCTAATCAGCCCCAGCATTTT. Amino acid sequence: CASSPQPWGPNQPQHF.